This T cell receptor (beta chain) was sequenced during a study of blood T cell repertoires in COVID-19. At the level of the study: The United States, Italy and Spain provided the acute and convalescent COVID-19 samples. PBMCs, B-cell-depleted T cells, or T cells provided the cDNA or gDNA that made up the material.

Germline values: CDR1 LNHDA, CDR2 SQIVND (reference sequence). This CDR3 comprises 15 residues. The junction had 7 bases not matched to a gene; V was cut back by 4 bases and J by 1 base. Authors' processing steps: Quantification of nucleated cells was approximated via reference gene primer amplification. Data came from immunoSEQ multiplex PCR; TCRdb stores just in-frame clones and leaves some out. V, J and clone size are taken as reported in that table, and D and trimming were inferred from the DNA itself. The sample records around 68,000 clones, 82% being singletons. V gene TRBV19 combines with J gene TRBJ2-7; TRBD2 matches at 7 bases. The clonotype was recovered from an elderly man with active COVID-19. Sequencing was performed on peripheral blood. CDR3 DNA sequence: TGTGCCAGTAGTAGGAGGGCTAGCGGTTCCTACGAGCAGTACTTC. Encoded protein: CASSRRASGSYEQYF. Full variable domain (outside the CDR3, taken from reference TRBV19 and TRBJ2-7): DGGITQSPKYLFRKEGQNVTLSCEQNLNHDAMYWYRQDPGQGLRLIYYSQIVNDFQKGDIAEGYSVSREKKESFPLTVTSAQKNPTAFYLCASSRRASGSYEQYFGPGTRLTVT.